This T cell receptor beta chain was found in a study of CD8 T cells in Susac syndrome. Random hexamers served to reverse transcribe about 0.5 to 1 ug RNA. TCRdb passed the immunoSEQ multiplex PCR reads through MiXCR, listing each CDR3 protein once. In the table there are 150,000 to 200,000 distinct CDR3 sequences, 90% to 97% of which are singletons. Germline loops: CDR1 MGHDK, CDR2 SYGVNS. The CDR3 is 13 residues long. The germline V and J ends were trimmed by 1 base and 10 bases, with 8 bases remaining between them. Sequenced sample: CD4+ T cells from PBMCs. The V and J genes are TRBV25-1 and TRBJ1-6, with a possible D match to TRBD1 (6 bases). The receptor was derived from a human donor with multiple sclerosis. As DNA, the CDR3 is TGTGCCAGCAGTGAATCTGGGGGCTCACCCCTCCACTTT. Its translation is CASSESGGSPLHF.